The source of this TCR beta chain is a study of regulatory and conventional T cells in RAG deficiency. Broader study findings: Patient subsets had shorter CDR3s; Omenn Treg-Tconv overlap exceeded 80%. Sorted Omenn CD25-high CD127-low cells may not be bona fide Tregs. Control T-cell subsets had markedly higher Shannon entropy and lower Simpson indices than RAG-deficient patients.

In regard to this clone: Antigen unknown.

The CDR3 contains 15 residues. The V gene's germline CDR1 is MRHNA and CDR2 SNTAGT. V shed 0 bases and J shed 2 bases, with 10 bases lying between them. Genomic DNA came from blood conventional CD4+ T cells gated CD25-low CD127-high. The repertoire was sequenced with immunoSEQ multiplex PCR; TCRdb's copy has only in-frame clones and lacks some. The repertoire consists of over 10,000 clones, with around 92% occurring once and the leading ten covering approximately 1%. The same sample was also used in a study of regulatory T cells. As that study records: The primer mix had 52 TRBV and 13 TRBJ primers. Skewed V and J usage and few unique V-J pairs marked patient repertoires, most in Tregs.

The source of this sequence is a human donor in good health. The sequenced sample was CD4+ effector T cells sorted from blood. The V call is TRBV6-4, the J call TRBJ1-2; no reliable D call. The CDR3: CASSDSSSPNYGYTF. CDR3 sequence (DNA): TGTGCCAGCAGTGACTCCTCAAGTCCGAACTATGGCTACACCTTC.